This T cell receptor beta chain is drawn from a study of graft-versus-host responses after intestinal transplantation. The protocol was immunoSEQ multiplex PCR, while the TCRdb copy is restricted to in-frame clones and leaves out a portion. The sample has roughly 25,000 clones; roughly nine tenths are singletons. This TCR was sampled from a human patient who received an intestinal transplant, so some T cells may come from the graft donor. Sequencing used PBMCs, obtained approximately 39 days after intestinal transplant.

CDR3 sequence reads: CASSATGSTYEQYF. The CDR3 DNA sequence: TGTGCCAGCAGCGCAACGGGTTCCACCTACGAGCAGTACTTC. The rearrangement joins TRBV5-6 to TRBJ2-7; D is uncertain. The CDR3 is 14 residues long. The germline CDR1 and CDR2 sequences are SGHDT and YYEEEE. Trimming stripped 4 bases from V and 2 bases from J, with 13 bases between. Variable domain in full (rest from reference TRBV5-6 and TRBJ2-7): DAGVTQSPTHLIKTRGQQVTLRCSPKSGHDTVSWYQQALGQGPQFIFQYYEEEERQRGNFPDRFSGHQFPNYSSELNVNALLLGDSALYLCASSATGSTYEQYFGPGTRLTVT.